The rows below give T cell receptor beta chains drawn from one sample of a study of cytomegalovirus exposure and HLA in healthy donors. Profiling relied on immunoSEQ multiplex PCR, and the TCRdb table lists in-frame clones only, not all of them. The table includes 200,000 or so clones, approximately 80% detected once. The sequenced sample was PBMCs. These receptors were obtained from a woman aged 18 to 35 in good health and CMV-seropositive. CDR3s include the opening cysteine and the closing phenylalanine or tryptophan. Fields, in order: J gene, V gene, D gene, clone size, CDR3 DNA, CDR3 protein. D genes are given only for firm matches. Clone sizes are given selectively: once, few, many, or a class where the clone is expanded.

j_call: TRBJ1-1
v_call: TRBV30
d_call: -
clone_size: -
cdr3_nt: TGTGCCTGGAGTGTTGGGGGCCCGAACACTGAAGCTTTCTTT
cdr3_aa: CAWSVGGPNTEAFF

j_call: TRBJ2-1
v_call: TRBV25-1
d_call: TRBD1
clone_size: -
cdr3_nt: TGTGCCAGCAGTCGGACAGGGGGATACAATGAGCAGTTCTTC
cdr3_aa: CASSRTGGYNEQFF

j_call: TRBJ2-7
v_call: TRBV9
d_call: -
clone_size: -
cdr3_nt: TGTGCCAGCAGCGTAGGGATAGCTTACGAGCAGTACTTC
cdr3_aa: CASSVGIAYEQYF

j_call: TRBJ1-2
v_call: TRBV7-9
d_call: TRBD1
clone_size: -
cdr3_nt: TGTGCCAGCAGCTTAGTCCTCAGGGGGATGTTAGATGGCTACACCTTC
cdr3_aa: CASSLVLRGMLDGYTF

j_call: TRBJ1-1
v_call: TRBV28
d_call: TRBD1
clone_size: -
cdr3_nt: TGTGCCATCCCCCGGGACAGGGAGGGTACTGAAGCTTTCTTT
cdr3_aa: CAIPRDREGTEAFF

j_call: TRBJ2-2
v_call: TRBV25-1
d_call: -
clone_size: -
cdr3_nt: TGTGCCAGCAGTGAACTAGCAGGGGGGATTACGAACACCGGGGAGCTGTTTTTT
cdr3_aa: CASSELAGGITNTGELFF

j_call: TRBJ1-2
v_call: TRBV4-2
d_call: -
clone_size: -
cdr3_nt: TGTGCCAGCAGCCGGCAGGGACTAGCGGAAGGCTACACCTTC
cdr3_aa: CASSRQGLAEGYTF

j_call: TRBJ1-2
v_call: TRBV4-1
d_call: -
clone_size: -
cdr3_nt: TGCGCCAGCAGCCAAGTTGGTGGGTACGGTACACTAGAAGGCTACACCTTC
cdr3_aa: CASSQVGGYGTLEGYTF

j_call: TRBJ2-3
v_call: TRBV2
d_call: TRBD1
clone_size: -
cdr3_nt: TGTGCCAGCAGTTTACAGGGGGTGAGCACAGATACGCAGTATTTT
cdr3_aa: CASSLQGVSTDTQYF

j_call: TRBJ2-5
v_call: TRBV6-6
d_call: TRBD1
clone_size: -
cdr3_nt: TGTGCCAGCAGGCCCGGGACAGGGGGTGAAGGGACCCAGTACTTC
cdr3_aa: CASRPGTGGEGTQYF

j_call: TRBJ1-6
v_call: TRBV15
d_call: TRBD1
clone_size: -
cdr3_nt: TGTGCCACCAGCAGAGGTGGGACAGCTAATTCACCCCTCCACTTT
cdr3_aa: CATSRGGTANSPLHF

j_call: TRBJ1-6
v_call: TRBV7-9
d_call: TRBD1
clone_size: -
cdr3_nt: TGTTCCAGCAGCCATCGACAGGGAGTCAATTCACCCCTCCACTTT
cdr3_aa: CSSSHRQGVNSPLHF

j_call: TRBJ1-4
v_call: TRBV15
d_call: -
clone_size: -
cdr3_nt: TGTGCCACCAGCAGTTCTACTAATGAAAAACTGTTTTTT
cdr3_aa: CATSSSTNEKLFF

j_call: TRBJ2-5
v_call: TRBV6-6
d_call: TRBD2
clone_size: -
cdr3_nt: TGTGCCAGCAGTCAATCCGGGACTAGCGTAACCGAGACCCAGTACTTC
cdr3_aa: CASSQSGTSVTETQYF

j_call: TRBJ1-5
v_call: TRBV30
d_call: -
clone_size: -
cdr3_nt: TGTGCCTGGAGTATTCAGGGAATCAATCAGCCCCAGCATTTT
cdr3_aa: CAWSIQGINQPQHF

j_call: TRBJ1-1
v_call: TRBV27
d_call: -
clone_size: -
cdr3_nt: TGTGCCAGCAGTTTGGGGGGGAAGACTGAAGCTTTCTTT
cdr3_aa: CASSLGGKTEAFF

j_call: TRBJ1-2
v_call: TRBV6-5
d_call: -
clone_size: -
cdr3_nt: TGTGCCAGCAGTTACTTTTTGCAGGGCACTACTGGCTACACCTTC
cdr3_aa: CASSYFLQGTTGYTF

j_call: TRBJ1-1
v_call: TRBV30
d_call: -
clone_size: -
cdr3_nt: TGTGCCTGGGGAAAAGGGGTCACTGAAGCTTTCTTT
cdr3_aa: CAWGKGVTEAFF

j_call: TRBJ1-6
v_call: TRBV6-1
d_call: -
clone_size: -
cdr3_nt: TGTGCCAGCAGTTTGGAAGGGCGGGATTCACCCCTCCACTTT
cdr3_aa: CASSLEGRDSPLHF

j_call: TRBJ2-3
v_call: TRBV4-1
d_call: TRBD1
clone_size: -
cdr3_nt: TGCGCCAGCAGCCAAAACCCCGGGACAGGGGGCACAGATACGCAGTATTTT
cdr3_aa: CASSQNPGTGGTDTQYF

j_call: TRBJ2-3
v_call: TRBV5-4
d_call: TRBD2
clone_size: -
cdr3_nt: TGTGCCAGCAGCCCGACCATAGCGGGGGGTTCTAGCACAGATACGCAGTATTTT
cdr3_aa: CASSPTIAGGSSTDTQYF

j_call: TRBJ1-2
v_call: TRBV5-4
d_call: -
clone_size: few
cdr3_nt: TGTGCCAGCAGCTTGTTGGGCTTGGATGGCTACATCTTC
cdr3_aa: CASSLLGLDGYIF

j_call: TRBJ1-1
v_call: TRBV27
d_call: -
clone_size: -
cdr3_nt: TGTGCCAGCGCCGTGGGCGGGGCACGAGAAGCTTTCTTT
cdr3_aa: CASAVGGAREAFF

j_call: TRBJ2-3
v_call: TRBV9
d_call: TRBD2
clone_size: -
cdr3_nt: TGTGCCAGCAGCGTGAGACTAGCGGGCCCGCTAAATACGCAGTATTTT
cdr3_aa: CASSVRLAGPLNTQYF

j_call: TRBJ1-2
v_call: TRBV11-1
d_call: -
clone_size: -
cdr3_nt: TGTGCCAGCAGCCAACTACAGGGATTCTATGGCTACACCTTC
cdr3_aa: CASSQLQGFYGYTF

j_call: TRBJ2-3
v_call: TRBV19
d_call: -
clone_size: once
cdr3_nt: TGTGCCAGTAGTATTAAGGGCGGGGGCCCTAGCACAGATACGCAGTATTTT
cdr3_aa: CASSIKGGGPSTDTQYF

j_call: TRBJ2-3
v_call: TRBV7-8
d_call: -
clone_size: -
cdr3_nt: TGTGCCAGCAGCTTAGTTGCCAGGGGCCCCACAGATACGCAGTATTTT
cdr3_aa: CASSLVARGPTDTQYF

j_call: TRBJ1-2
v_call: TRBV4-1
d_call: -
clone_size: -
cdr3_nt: TGCGCCAGCAGCCAAGACGCGTACGGGGGGAGTGTGTATGGCTACACCTTC
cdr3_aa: CASSQDAYGGSVYGYTF

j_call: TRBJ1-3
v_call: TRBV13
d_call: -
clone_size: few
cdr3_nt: TGTGCCAGCAGCTTAGGATACGTGGGGAGCTCTGGAAACACCATATATTTT
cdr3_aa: CASSLGYVGSSGNTIYF

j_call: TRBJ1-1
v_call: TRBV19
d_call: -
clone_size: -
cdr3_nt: TGTGCCAGTAGTATGCAGGGGACCATGAACACTGAAGCTTTCTTT
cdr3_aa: CASSMQGTMNTEAFF

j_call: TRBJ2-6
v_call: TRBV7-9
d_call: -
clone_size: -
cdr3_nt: TGTTCCAGCAGCACGCGCCGAGGCTCTGGGGCCAACGTCCTGACTTTC
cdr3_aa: CSSSTRRGSGANVLTF

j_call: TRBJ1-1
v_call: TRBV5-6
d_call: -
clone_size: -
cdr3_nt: TGTGCCAGCAGCCGGCGGGAGGGTGCTTTCTTT
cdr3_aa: CASSRREGAFF

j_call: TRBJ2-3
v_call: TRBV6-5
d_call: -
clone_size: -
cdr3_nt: TGTGCCAGCACCAGGGGTGATACGCAGTATTTT
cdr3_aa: CASTRGDTQYF